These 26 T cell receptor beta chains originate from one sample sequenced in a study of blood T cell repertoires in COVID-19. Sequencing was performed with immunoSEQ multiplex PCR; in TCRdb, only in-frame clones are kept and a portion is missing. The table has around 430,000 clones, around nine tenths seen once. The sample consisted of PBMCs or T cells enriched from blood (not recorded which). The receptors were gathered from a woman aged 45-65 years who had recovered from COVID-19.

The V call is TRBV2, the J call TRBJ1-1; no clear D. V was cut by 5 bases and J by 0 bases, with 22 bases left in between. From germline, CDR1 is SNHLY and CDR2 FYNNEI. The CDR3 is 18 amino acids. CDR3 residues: CASSTDLLDGGMNTEAFF. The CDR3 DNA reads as TGTGCCAGCAGTACTGACCTCTTGGATGGAGGGATGAACACTGAAGCTTTCTTT.

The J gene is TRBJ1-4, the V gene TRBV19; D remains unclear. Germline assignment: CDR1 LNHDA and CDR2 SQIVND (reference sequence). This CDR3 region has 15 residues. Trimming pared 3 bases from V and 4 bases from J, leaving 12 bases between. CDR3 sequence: CASSIGSGFNEKLFF. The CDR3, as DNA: TGTGCCAGTAGTATCGGCTCGGGATTTAATGAAAAACTGTTTTTT.

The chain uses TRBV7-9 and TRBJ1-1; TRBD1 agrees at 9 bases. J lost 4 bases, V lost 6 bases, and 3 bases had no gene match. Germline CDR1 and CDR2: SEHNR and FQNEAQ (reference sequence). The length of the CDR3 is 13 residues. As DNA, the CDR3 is TGTGCCAGCAGTAGACAGGGGGGCACTGAAGCTTTCTTT. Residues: CASSRQGGTEAFF.

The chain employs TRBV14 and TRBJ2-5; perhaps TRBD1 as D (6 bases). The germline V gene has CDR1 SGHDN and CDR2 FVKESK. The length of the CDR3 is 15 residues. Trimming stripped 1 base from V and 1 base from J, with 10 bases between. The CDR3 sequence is CASSQVKGVQETQYF. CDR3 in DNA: TGTGCCAGCAGCCAAGTAAAGGGGGTCCAAGAGACCCAGTACTTC.

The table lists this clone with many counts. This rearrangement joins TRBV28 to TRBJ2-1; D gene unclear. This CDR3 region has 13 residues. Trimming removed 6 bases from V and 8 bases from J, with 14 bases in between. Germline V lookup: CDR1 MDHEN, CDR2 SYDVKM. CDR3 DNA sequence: TGTGCCAGCAGCCCTCCTGAGGCCTATGAGCAGTTCTTC. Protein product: CASSPPEAYEQFF.

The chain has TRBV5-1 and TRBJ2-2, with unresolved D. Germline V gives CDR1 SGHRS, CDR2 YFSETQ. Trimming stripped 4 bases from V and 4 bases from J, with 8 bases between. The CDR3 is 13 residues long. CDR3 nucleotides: TGCGCCAGCAGCATGGGCAGCACCGGGGAGCTGTTTTTT. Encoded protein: CASSMGSTGELFF.

The CDR3 DNA is TGTGCCAGCAGTGACGTCTACACCATATATTTT. As protein: CASSDVYTIYF. The chain combines TRBV2 with TRBJ1-3; D ambiguous. V shed 3 bases and J shed 8 bases, with 5 bases lying between them. From germline, CDR1 is SNHLY and CDR2 FYNNEI. This CDR3 has 11 amino acids.

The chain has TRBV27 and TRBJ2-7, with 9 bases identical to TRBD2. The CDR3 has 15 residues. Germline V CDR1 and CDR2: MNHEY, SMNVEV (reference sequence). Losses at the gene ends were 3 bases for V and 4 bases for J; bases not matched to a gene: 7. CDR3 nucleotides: TGTGCCAGCAGTTTTTCTAGCGGGGCGGGATACGAGCAGTACTTC. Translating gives CASSFSSGAGYEQYF.

The CDR3 reads CASAPRENQPQHF. CDR3 nucleotides: TGTGCCAGTGCCCCCCGAGAGAATCAGCCCCAGCATTTT. The rearrangement links TRBV19 to TRBJ1-5, with no clear D. The CDR3 is 13 residues long. The germline V gene encodes CDR1 LNHDA and CDR2 SQIVND (reference sequence). The germline V and J ends were trimmed by 8 bases and 4 bases, with 12 bases remaining between them. Together with reference TRBV19 and TRBJ1-5, the CDR3 gives the full variable domain: DGGITQSPKYLFRKEGQNVTLSCEQNLNHDAMYWYRQDPGQGLRLIYYSQIVNDFQKGDIAEGYSVSREKKESFPLTVTSAQKNPTAFYLCASAPRENQPQHFGDGTRLSIL.

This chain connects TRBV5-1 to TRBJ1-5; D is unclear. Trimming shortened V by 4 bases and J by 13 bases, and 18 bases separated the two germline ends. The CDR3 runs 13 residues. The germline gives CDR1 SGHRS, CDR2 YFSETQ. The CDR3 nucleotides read TGCGCCAGCAGCGCAACCCTGGGGAGTCCACAGCATTTT. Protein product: CASSATLGSPQHF.

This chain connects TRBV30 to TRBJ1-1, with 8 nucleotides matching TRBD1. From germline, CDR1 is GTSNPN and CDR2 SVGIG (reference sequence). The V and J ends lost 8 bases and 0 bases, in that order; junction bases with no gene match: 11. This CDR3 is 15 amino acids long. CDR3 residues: CAVNRGEAMNTEAFF. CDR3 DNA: TGTGCCGTTAACAGGGGGGAGGCCATGAACACTGAAGCTTTCTTT.

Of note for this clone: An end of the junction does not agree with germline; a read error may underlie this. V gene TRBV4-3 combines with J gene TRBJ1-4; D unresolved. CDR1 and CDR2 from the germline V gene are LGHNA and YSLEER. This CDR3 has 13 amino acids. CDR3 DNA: TGCGCCAGCAGACAAGCAGTCACTGAAAAACTGTTTTTT. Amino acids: CASRQAVTEKLFF.

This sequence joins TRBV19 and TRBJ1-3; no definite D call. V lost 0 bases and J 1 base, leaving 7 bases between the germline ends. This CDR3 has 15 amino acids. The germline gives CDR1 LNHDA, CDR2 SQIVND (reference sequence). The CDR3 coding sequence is TGTGCCAGTAGTATAGATCGGGGATCTGGAAACACCATATATTTT. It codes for CASSIDRGSGNTIYF.

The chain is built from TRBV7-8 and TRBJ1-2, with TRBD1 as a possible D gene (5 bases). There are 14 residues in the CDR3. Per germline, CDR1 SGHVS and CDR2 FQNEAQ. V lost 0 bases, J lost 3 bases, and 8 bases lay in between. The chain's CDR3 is CASSLARGDYGYTF. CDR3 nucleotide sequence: TGTGCCAGCAGCTTAGCGCGGGGGGACTATGGCTACACCTTC.

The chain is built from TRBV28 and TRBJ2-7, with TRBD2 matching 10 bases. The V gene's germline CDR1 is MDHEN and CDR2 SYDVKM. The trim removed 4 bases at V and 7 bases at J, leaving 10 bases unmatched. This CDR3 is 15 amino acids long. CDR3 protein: CASSSTTSGAGEQYF. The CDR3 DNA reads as TGTGCCAGCAGTTCCACAACTAGCGGGGCAGGGGAGCAGTACTTC.

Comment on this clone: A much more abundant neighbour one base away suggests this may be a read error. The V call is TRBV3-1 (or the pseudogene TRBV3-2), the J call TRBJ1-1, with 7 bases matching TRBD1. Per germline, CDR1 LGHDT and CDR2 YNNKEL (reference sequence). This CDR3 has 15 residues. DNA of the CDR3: TGTGTCAGCAGCCCCAGGGGGTCCATGAACACTGAAGCTTTCTTT. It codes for CVSSPRGSMNTEAFF.

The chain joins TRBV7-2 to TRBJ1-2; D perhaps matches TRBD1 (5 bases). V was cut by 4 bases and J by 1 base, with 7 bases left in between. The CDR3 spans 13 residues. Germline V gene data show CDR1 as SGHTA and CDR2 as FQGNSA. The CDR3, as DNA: TGTGCCAGCAGCTCGACAGTTAACTATGGCTACACCTTC. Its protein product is CASSSTVNYGYTF.

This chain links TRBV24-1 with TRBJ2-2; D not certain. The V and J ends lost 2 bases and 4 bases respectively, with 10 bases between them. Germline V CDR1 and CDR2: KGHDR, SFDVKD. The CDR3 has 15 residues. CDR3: CATSDYGRPTGELFF. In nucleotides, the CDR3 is TGTGCCACCAGTGATTACGGCAGGCCCACCGGGGAGCTGTTTTTT.

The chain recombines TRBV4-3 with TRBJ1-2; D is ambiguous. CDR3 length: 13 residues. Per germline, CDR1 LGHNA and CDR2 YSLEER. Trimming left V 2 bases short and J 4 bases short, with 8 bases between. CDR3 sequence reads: CASSQQGSYGYTF. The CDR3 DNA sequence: TGCGCCAGCAGCCAACAAGGGAGCTATGGCTACACCTTC.

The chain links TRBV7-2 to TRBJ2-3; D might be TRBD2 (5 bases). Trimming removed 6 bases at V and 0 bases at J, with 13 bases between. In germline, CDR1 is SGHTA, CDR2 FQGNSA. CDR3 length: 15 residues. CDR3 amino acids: CASRDGISSTDTQYF. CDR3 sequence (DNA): TGTGCCAGCAGGGACGGGATTTCTAGCACAGATACGCAGTATTTT.

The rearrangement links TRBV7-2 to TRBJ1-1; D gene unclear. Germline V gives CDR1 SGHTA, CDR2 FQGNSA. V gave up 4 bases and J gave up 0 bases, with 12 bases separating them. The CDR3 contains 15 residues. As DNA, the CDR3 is TGTGCCAGCAGCTCCCATAGAGGGATGAACACTGAAGCTTTCTTT. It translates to CASSSHRGMNTEAFF.

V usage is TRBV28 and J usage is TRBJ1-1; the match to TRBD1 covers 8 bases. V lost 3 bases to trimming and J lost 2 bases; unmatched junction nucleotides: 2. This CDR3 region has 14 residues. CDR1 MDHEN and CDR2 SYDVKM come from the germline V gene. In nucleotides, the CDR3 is TGTGCCAGCAGTTTGGGACAGGCTAACACTGAAGCTTTCTTT. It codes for CASSLGQANTEAFF.

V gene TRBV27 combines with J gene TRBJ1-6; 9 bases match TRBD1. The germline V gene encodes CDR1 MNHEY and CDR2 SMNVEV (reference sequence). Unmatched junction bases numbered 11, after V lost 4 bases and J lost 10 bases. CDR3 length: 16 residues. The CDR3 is CASSSIPGTGFSPLHF. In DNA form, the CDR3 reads TGTGCCAGCAGTTCTATCCCCGGGACAGGGTTCTCACCCCTCCACTTT.

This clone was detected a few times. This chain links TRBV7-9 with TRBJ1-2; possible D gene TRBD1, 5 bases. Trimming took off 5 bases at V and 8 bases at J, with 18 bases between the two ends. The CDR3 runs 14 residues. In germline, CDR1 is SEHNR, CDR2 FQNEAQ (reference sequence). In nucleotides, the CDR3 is TGTGCCAGCAGCCCCGGGGGGGGTTGGTTAGGCTACACCTTC. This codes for CASSPGGGWLGYTF.

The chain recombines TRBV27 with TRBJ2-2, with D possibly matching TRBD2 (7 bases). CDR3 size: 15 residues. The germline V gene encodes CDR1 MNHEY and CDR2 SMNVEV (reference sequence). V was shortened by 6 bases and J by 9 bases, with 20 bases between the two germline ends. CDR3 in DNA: TGTGCCAGCAGACCGGGTGGGGGGGCCGTACGGGAGCTGTTTTTT. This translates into CASRPGGGAVRELFF.

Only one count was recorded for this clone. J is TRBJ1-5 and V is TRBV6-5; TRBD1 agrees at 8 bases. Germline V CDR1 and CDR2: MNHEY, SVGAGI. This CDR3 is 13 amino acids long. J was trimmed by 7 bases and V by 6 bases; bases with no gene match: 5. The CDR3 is CASRGDRFQPQHF. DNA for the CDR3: TGTGCCAGCAGGGGGGACAGGTTCCAGCCCCAGCATTTT.